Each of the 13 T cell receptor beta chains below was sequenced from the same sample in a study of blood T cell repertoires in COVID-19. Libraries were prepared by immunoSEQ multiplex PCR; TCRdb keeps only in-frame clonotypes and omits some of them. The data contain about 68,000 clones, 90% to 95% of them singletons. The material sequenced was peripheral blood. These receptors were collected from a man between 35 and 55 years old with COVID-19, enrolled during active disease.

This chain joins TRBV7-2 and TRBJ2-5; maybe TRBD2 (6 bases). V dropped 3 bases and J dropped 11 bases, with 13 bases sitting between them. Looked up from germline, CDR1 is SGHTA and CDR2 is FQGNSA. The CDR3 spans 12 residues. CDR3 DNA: TGTGCCAGCAGCTTCGCCGGGACTCCGCAGTACTTC. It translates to CASSFAGTPQYF. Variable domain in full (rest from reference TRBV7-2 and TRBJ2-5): GAGVSQSPSNKVTEKGKDVELRCDPISGHTALYWYRQSLGQGLEFLIYFQGNSAPDKSGLPSDRFSAERTGGSVSTLTIQRTQQEDSAVYLCASSFAGTPQYFGPGTRLLVL.

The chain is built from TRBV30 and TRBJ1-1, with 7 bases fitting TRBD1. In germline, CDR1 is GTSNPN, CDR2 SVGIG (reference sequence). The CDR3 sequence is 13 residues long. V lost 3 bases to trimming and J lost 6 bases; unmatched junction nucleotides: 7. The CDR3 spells CAWSSQGFAEAFF. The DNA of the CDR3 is TGTGCCTGGAGCTCACAGGGGTTTGCTGAAGCTTTCTTT.

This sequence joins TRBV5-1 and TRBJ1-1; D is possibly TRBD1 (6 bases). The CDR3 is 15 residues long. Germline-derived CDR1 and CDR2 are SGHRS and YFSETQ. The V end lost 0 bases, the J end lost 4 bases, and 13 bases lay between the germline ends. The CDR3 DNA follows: TGCGCCAGCAGCTTGGATTTGGGGGCTGGCACTGAAGCTTTCTTT. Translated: CASSLDLGAGTEAFF.

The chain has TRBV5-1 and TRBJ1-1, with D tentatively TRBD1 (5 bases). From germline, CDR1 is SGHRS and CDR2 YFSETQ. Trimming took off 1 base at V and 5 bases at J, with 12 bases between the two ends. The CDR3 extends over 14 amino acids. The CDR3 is CASSLSGARTEAFF. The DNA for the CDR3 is TGCGCCAGCAGCTTGAGTGGGGCTCGGACTGAAGCTTTCTTT.

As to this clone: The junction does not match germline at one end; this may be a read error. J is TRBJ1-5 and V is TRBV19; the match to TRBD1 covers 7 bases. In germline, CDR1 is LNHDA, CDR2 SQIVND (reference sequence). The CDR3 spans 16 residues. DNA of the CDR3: TGTGCCAGTAGAATAGGCGGAGGGGGCGTCAATCAGCCCCAGCATTTT. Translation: CASRIGGGGVNQPQHF.

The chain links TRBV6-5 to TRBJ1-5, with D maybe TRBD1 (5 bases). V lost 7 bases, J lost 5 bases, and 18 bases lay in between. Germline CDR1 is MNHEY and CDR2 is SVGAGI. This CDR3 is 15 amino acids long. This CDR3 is CASIPLSGRHQPQHF. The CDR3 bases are TGTGCCAGCATCCCACTCTCAGGGCGACATCAGCCCCAGCATTTT.

CDR3 loop: CASRVDRDDGYTF. DNA of the CDR3: TGTGCCAGCAGGGTCGACAGGGATGATGGCTACACCTTC. V and J are TRBV6-5 and TRBJ1-2; 7 nucleotides line up with TRBD1. The V and J ends lost 6 bases and 6 bases, in that order; junction bases with no gene match: 7. Germline V gives CDR1 MNHEY, CDR2 SVGAGI. This CDR3 has 13 amino acids.

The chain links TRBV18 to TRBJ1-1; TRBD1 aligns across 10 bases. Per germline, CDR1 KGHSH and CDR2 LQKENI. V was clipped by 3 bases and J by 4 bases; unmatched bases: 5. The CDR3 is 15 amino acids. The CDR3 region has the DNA TGTGCCAGCTCACCCCAAGGGACAGGGGCCACTGAAGCTTTCTTT. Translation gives CASSPQGTGATEAFF.

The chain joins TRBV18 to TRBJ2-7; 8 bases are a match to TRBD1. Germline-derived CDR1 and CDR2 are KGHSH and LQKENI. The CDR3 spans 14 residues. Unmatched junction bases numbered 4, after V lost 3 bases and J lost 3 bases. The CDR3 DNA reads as TGTGCCAGCTCACCTCCGGACAGGGACTACGAGCAGTACTTC. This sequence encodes CASSPPDRDYEQYF.

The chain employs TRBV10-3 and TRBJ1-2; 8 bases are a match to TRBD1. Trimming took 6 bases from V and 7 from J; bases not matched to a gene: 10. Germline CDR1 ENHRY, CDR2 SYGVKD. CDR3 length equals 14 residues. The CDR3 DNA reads TGTGCCATCAGCTTGGGACAGGCTGCGGGTGGCTACACCTTC. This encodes CAISLGQAAGGYTF.

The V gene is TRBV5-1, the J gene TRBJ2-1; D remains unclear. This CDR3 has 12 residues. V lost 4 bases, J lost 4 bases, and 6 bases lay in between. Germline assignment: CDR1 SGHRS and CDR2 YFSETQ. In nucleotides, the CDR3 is TGCGCCAGCAGCGTCGGTTACAATGAGCAGTTCTTC. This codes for CASSVGYNEQFF.

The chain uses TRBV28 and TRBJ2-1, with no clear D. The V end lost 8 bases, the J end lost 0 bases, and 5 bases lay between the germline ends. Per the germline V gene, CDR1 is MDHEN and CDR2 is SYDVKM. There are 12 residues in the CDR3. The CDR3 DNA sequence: TGTGCCAGCGCAGGCTCCTACAATGAGCAGTTCTTC. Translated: CASAGSYNEQFF.

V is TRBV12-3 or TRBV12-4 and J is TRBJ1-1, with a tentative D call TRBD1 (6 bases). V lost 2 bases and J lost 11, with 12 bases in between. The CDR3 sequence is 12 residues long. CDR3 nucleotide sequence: TGTGCCAGCAGTTTAACAGGGAATGGGGCTTTCTTT. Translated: CASSLTGNGAFF.